These T cell receptor beta chains were read from a single sample in a study of vaccination effects on CD4 cells after COVID-19. TCRdb keeps only in-frame clones here, not all; method: immunoSEQ multiplex PCR. The top ten hold 10% of the sample, which has approximately 30,000 clones, roughly 70% seen once. Their antigens remain unidentified. The sequencing used CD4+ T cells from PBMCs cultured with HCoV-NL63 spike peptides, collected after COVID-19 vaccination. All receptors derive from a human donor who received a COVID-19 vaccine. The CDR3 runs from the conserved cysteine through the conserved F or W. The D gene is left open where the match is weak. Not every row has a clone size; where given, it reads once, few, many or a size class.

V gene	CDR3 length	D gene	clone size	J gene	CDR3 protein	CDR3 DNA
TRBV15	14	-	-	TRBJ2-5	CATSIRGGRETQYF	TGTGCCACCAGCATCAGAGGGGGTCGAGAGACCCAGTACTTC
TRBV28	14	-	-	TRBJ1-3	CASTNARNENTIYF	TGTGCCAGCACCAACGCCCGGAATGAAAACACCATATATTTT
TRBV3-1/TRBV3-2	16	TRBD1	-	TRBJ2-2	CASSDRGRGIAGELFF	TGTGCCAGCAGCGACAGGGGGCGCGGAATCGCCGGGGAGCTGTTTTTT
TRBV12-3/TRBV12-4	12	-	-	TRBJ2-1	CASRGAGSEQFF	TGTGCCAGCAGAGGGGCTGGGAGTGAGCAGTTCTTC
TRBV6-2/TRBV6-3	14	-	few	TRBJ1-5	CASSYRSRGQPQHF	TGTGCCAGCAGTTACCGGTCTCGGGGTCAGCCCCAGCATTTT
TRBV5-1	16	-	once	TRBJ2-1	CASSLVPGEGYNEQFF	TGCGCCAGCAGCTTGGTACCGGGGGAAGGGTACAATGAGCAGTTCTTC
TRBV5-6	15	-	-	TRBJ1-5	CASSLALYSNQPQHF	TGTGCCAGCAGCTTGGCACTCTATAGCAATCAGCCCCAGCATTTT
TRBV5-4	16	-	-	TRBJ1-1	CASSLGEGPLNTEAFF	TGTGCCAGCAGCTTGGGCGAGGGACCTTTGAACACTGAAGCTTTCTTT
TRBV2	13	-	once	TRBJ1-4	CASSRTGAEKLFF	TGTGCCAGCAGCAGAACGGGGGCTGAAAAACTGTTTTTT
TRBV6-1	13	-	-	TRBJ1-6	CASSEAGDSPLHF	TGTGCCAGCAGTGAAGCCGGGGATTCACCCCTCCACTTT
TRBV2	16	-	-	TRBJ1-3	CASRKDGAYSGNTIYF	TGTGCCAGCAGAAAGGACGGCGCCTACTCTGGAAACACCATATATTTT
TRBV19	14	TRBD1	-	TRBJ1-5	CASRGDSANQPQHF	TGTGCCAGTAGGGGGGACAGCGCAAATCAGCCCCAGCATTTT
TRBV15	15	-	-	TRBJ2-7	CATSFRRARSYEQYF	TGTGCCACCAGCTTCCGCCGGGCCCGCTCCTACGAGCAGTACTTC
TRBV6-7	15	TRBD1	-	TRBJ1-5	CASSDRGQVSQPQHF	TGTGCCAGCAGTGACAGGGGGCAGGTCAGTCAGCCCCAGCATTTT
TRBV5-1	14	-	-	TRBJ2-7	CASSLRTVSYEQYF	TGCGCCAGCAGCTTGAGAACGGTATCCTACGAGCAGTACTTC
TRBV7-2	14	TRBD1	few	TRBJ1-3	CASSSRGWGNTIYF	TGTGCCAGCAGCTCCAGGGGGTGGGGAAACACCATATATTTT
TRBV3-1/TRBV3-2	15	-	-	TRBJ1-2	CASSQGLTSNYGYTF	TGTGCCAGCAGCCAGGGTCTAACCTCTAACTATGGCTACACCTTC
TRBV27	15	-	once	TRBJ2-1	CASSFGLPLYNEQFF	TGTGCCAGCAGTTTTGGGCTACCTCTTTACAATGAGCAGTTCTTC
TRBV4-1	14	-	-	TRBJ1-2	CASSQEGSGNGYTF	TGCGCCAGCAGCCAAGAAGGTTCAGGGAATGGCTACACCTTC
TRBV5-1	15	-	-	TRBJ2-3	CASTRGGQPTDTQYF	TGCGCCAGCACTAGGGGTGGGCAGCCCACAGATACGCAGTATTTT
TRBV7-9	15	TRBD1	-	TRBJ1-1	CASSLRQGMNTEAFF	TGTGCCAGCAGCCTCAGACAGGGGATGAACACTGAAGCTTTCTTT
TRBV12-2	17	-	-	TRBJ2-3	CASRLGRSGGALDTQYF	TGTGCAAGTCGCTTAGGTCGGAGCGGGGGGGCCCTAGATACGCAGTATTTT
TRBV19	14	TRBD2	-	TRBJ2-3	CASMAGLAADTQYF	TGTGCCAGTATGGCCGGGCTAGCGGCAGATACGCAGTATTTT
TRBV19	14	-	-	TRBJ2-7	CASKEKGLAYEQYF	TGTGCCAGTAAAGAGAAGGGTTTGGCCTACGAGCAGTACTTC
TRBV14	15	-	-	TRBJ2-1	CASSHLSTSYNEQFF	TGTGCCAGCAGCCACCTATCCACCTCCTACAATGAGCAGTTCTTC
TRBV6-5	14	-	-	TRBJ1-3	CASRPSGRTHTIYF	TGTGCCAGCAGGCCCTCCGGGAGAACGCACACCATATATTTT
TRBV19	14	-	-	TRBJ2-2	CASRGGWDSGELFF	TGTGCCAGTAGGGGGGGCTGGGACTCCGGGGAGCTGTTTTTT
TRBV4-2	16	TRBD2	-	TRBJ2-3	CASSQEEGLAGDTQYF	TGTGCCAGCAGCCAAGAGGAGGGACTAGCGGGGGATACGCAGTATTTT
TRBV28	17	TRBD1	-	TRBJ1-3	CASSSPGQGANRNTIYF	TGTGCCAGCAGTTCTCCGGGACAGGGCGCTAACCGAAACACCATATATTTT
TRBV5-1	16	-	-	TRBJ2-3	CASSPWTSRDTDTQYF	TGCGCCAGCAGCCCCTGGACAAGTAGGGACACAGATACGCAGTATTTT
TRBV19	17	TRBD2	-	TRBJ2-7	CASSIDGPSGAFYEQYF	TGTGCCAGTAGTATAGATGGCCCTAGCGGAGCCTTCTACGAGCAGTACTTC
TRBV5-1	13	TRBD1	few	TRBJ2-7	CASSGTGAYEQYF	TGCGCCAGCAGCGGGACAGGGGCCTACGAGCAGTACTTC
TRBV30	17	-	-	TRBJ2-1	CAWSIGGHLSSYNEQFF	TGTGCCTGGAGTATAGGGGGACACCTAAGCTCCTACAATGAGCAGTTCTTC
TRBV18	14	-	once	TRBJ1-5	CASSQGVGDQPQHF	TGTGCCAGCTCACAGGGGGTGGGAGATCAGCCCCAGCATTTT
TRBV10-2	13	-	-	TRBJ1-2	CASSGGQLWGYTF	TGCGCCAGCAGCGGGGGCCAGTTGTGGGGCTACACCTTC
TRBV28	14	-	-	TRBJ2-3	CASSLGSLTDTQYF	TGTGCCAGCAGTTTGGGATCCCTCACAGATACGCAGTATTTT
TRBV4-1	20	-	few	TRBJ1-2	CASSQDQIGRWTQTNYGYTF	TGCGCCAGCAGCCAAGACCAGATCGGTAGGTGGACTCAGACTAACTATGGCTACACCTTC
TRBV21-1	16	-	-	TRBJ2-4	CASSKSEGAAKNIQYF	TGTGCCAGCAGCAAATCGGAGGGGGCCGCCAAAAACATTCAGTACTTC
TRBV5-1	15	-	-	TRBJ2-2	CASSLGAGATGELFF	TGCGCCAGCAGCTTGGGGGCAGGAGCTACCGGGGAGCTGTTTTTT
TRBV7-9	16	TRBD1	-	TRBJ2-7	CASSSSKGQISYEQYF	TGTGCCAGCAGCTCGTCAAAGGGACAGATCTCCTACGAGCAGTACTTC
TRBV10-3	14	-	-	TRBJ1-2	CAISIPGQNYGYTF	TGTGCCATCAGTATACCGGGACAAAACTATGGCTACACCTTC
TRBV2	16	-	-	TRBJ1-6	CASILDGSSYNSPLHF	-
TRBV18	15	TRBD2	-	TRBJ2-7	CASSETSSLYHEQYF	TGTGCCAGCTCAGAGACTAGCAGTTTGTACCACGAGCAGTACTTC
TRBV4-1	12	-	-	TRBJ1-1	CASSQLLGEAFF	TGCGCCAGCAGCCAATTACTGGGTGAAGCTTTCTTT
TRBV9	15	-	-	TRBJ1-6	CASSAPQGNNSPLHF	TGTGCCAGCAGCGCACCTCAGGGGAATAATTCACCCCTCCACTTT
TRBV6-5	12	-	-	TRBJ2-3	CASSRASDTQYF	TGTGCCAGCAGCCGGGCGTCAGATACGCAGTATTTT
TRBV6-6	17	TRBD1	once	TRBJ1-5	CASRRYPTGAGYQPQHF	TGTGCCAGCCGTAGATATCCTACAGGGGCAGGTTATCAGCCCCAGCATTTT
TRBV30	14	-	few	TRBJ1-4	CAWSVQGAGEKLFF	TGTGCCTGGAGTGTTCAGGGTGCAGGTGAAAAACTGTTTTTT
TRBV19	15	TRBD1	once	TRBJ1-1	CASSSQTGGRTEAFF	TGTGCCAGTAGTTCACAAACAGGGGGCCGAACTGAAGCTTTCTTT
TRBV3-1/TRBV3-2	15	-	-	TRBJ1-2	CASSQYGGPNYGYTF	TGTGCCAGCAGCCAATATGGGGGGCCTAACTATGGCTACACCTTC
TRBV5-1	14	-	-	TRBJ2-7	CASSYGRGEPEQYF	TGCGCCAGCAGCTACGGCAGGGGGGAACCCGAGCAGTACTTC
TRBV6-5	12	-	-	TRBJ2-2	CASSRVTGELFF	TGTGCCAGCAGCCGAGTGACCGGGGAGCTGTTTTTT
TRBV7-8	12	-	-	TRBJ1-1	CASSLGETEAFF	TGTGCCAGCAGCTTAGGGGAGACTGAAGCTTTCTTT
TRBV13	17	TRBD2	-	TRBJ2-2	CASSLRSRLAGAGELFF	TGTGCCAGCAGTCTTAGGAGCAGACTAGCGGGGGCCGGGGAGCTGTTTTTT
TRBV6-1	14	-	-	TRBJ1-1	CASSDSLLNTEAFF	TGTGCCAGCAGTGACAGCTTACTGAACACTGAAGCTTTCTTT